The rows below give T cell receptor beta chains drawn from one sample of a study of coeliac disease. Method: immunoSEQ multiplex PCR; TCRdb's copy keeps in-frame clones and lacks some. The repertoire has about 4,800 clones, 65% to 75% of them found once; the top ten carry 4.5% to 5.5%. Sample: lamina propria lymphocytes from the gut. These receptors all stem from a woman under 30 with active celiac disease. CDR3s include the opening cysteine and the closing phenylalanine or tryptophan. The D gene is left open where the match is weak. Not all rows give a size; the values are once, few, many and, for expanded clones, a class.

V gene: TRBV7-3
clone size: .
J gene: TRBJ2-7
D gene: TRBD2
CDR3 DNA: TGTGCCAGCAGCCATAGCGGGGGGGCCGGTGAGCAGTACTTC
CDR3 protein: CASSHSGGAGEQYF

V gene: TRBV20-1
clone size: .
J gene: TRBJ1-2
D gene: .
CDR3 DNA: TGCAGTGCTAGAATGGGGCAGGGCTACACCTTC
CDR3 protein: CSARMGQGYTF

V gene: TRBV5-1
clone size: .
J gene: TRBJ1-2
D gene: .
CDR3 DNA: TGCGCCAGCACCTTTGCGGGGGCAGCTGGCTACACCTTC
CDR3 protein: CASTFAGAAGYTF

V gene: TRBV5-1
clone size: .
J gene: TRBJ2-1
D gene: TRBD1
CDR3 DNA: TGCGCCAGCAGCCTGGACGGACAGGGATACAATGAGCAGTTCTTC
CDR3 protein: CASSLDGQGYNEQFF

V gene: TRBV5-4
clone size: few
J gene: TRBJ2-3
D gene: TRBD2
CDR3 DNA: TGTGCCAGCAGCCTAGCGGGGCCCAGCACAGATACGCAGTATTTT
CDR3 protein: CASSLAGPSTDTQYF

V gene: TRBV18
clone size: .
J gene: TRBJ1-2
D gene: TRBD1
CDR3 DNA: TGTGCCAGCTCACCAGCAGAGGACAGGGCAGGCTACACCTTC
CDR3 protein: CASSPAEDRAGYTF

V gene: TRBV19
clone size: .
J gene: TRBJ1-1
D gene: TRBD1
CDR3 DNA: TGTGCCAGCAAACAGGGGGAAACTGAAGCTTTCTTT
CDR3 protein: CASKQGETEAFF

V gene: TRBV5-6
clone size: .
J gene: TRBJ2-6
D gene: .
CDR3 DNA: TGTGCCAGCAGCTCACTTGGGGCCAACGTCCTGACTTTC
CDR3 protein: CASSSLGANVLTF

V gene: TRBV11-2
clone size: .
J gene: TRBJ2-7
D gene: TRBD2
CDR3 DNA: TGTGCCAGCAGCCTCACCCGGACTAGCGGGAATATCTACGAGCAGTACTTC
CDR3 protein: CASSLTRTSGNIYEQYF

V gene: TRBV27
clone size: few
J gene: TRBJ2-2
D gene: .
CDR3 DNA: TGTGCCAGCAGTTCTGGGGACACCTACACCGGGGAGCTGTTTTTT
CDR3 protein: CASSSGDTYTGELFF

V gene: TRBV7-9
clone size: .
J gene: TRBJ2-6
D gene: TRBD1
CDR3 DNA: TGTGCCAGCAGCTCACGGACAGGGGGCGCCTCTGGGGCCAACGTCCTGACTTTC
CDR3 protein: CASSSRTGGASGANVLTF

V gene: TRBV13
clone size: .
J gene: TRBJ2-3
D gene: TRBD2
CDR3 DNA: TGTGCCAGCAGCTTAGCCAAGGGACTAGCGGGGGGACCTAACACAGATACGCAGTATTTT
CDR3 protein: CASSLAKGLAGGPNTDTQYF

V gene: TRBV6-5
clone size: .
J gene: TRBJ2-7
D gene: .
CDR3 DNA: TGTGCCAGCAGTTACTCCCAGGGAACCTACGAGCAGTACTTC
CDR3 protein: CASSYSQGTYEQYF

V gene: TRBV9
clone size: .
J gene: TRBJ1-2
D gene: .
CDR3 DNA: TGTGCCAGCAGCGTAGAGGAGTCCTATGGCTACACCTTC
CDR3 protein: CASSVEESYGYTF

V gene: TRBV5-4
clone size: .
J gene: TRBJ1-3
D gene: TRBD1
CDR3 DNA: TGTGCCAGCAGCCGACAGGGACTCGCAGGAAACACCATATATTTT
CDR3 protein: CASSRQGLAGNTIYF

V gene: TRBV6-5
clone size: few
J gene: TRBJ1-1
D gene: .
CDR3 DNA: TGTGCCAGCAGCCTCGAGGAGGACACTGAAGCTTTCTTT
CDR3 protein: CASSLEEDTEAFF

V gene: TRBV19
clone size: .
J gene: TRBJ2-1
D gene: TRBD2
CDR3 DNA: TGTGCCAGTAGTTTCGGGACTAGAACAGACAATGAGCAGTTCTTC
CDR3 protein: CASSFGTRTDNEQFF

V gene: TRBV11-2
clone size: .
J gene: TRBJ2-5
D gene: TRBD2
CDR3 DNA: TGTGCCAGCAGCTCCGGTGCTAGCGGGAACCAAGAGACCCAGTACTTC
CDR3 protein: CASSSGASGNQETQYF

V gene: TRBV28
clone size: few
J gene: TRBJ2-2
D gene: TRBD2
CDR3 DNA: TGTGCCAGCAGTTATAGCGGGAGGTTGGCCGGGGAGCTGTTTTTT
CDR3 protein: CASSYSGRLAGELFF

V gene: TRBV9
clone size: .
J gene: TRBJ2-5
D gene: .
CDR3 DNA: TGTGCCAGCAGCGTAGCGGGCGGGGCCCAAGAGACCCAGTACTTC
CDR3 protein: CASSVAGGAQETQYF

V gene: TRBV4-1
clone size: .
J gene: TRBJ2-7
D gene: TRBD2
CDR3 DNA: TGCGCCAGCAGCCAAGGGGCTAGCGGATCTTTGGAGCAGTACTTC
CDR3 protein: CASSQGASGSLEQYF

V gene: TRBV5-1
clone size: .
J gene: TRBJ1-6
D gene: .
CDR3 DNA: TGCGCCAGCAGCTTGGACAGCTATAATTCACCCCTCCACTTT
CDR3 protein: CASSLDSYNSPLHF

V gene: TRBV5-4
clone size: .
J gene: TRBJ1-4
D gene: .
CDR3 DNA: TGTGCCAGCAGCTTGGCCGGGGAAACTAATGAAAAGCTGTTTTTT
CDR3 protein: CASSLAGETNEKLFF

V gene: TRBV4-1
clone size: few
J gene: TRBJ1-2
D gene: .
CDR3 DNA: TGCGCCAGCAGCCAAGAGGGAGGGATTGACTATGGCTACACCTTC
CDR3 protein: CASSQEGGIDYGYTF

V gene: TRBV28
clone size: few
J gene: TRBJ2-2
D gene: .
CDR3 DNA: TGTGCCAGCAGTTTACATGGAGTCAGCACCGGGGAGCTGTTTTTT
CDR3 protein: CASSLHGVSTGELFF

V gene: TRBV6-5
clone size: .
J gene: TRBJ2-1
D gene: .
CDR3 DNA: TGTGCCAGCAGTTACGAGGGGGGGAATGAGCAGTTCTTC
CDR3 protein: CASSYEGGNEQFF

V gene: TRBV7-9
clone size: .
J gene: TRBJ1-1
D gene: .
CDR3 DNA: TGTGCCAGCAGCTTAGCGCAGGGGCGGAAGGCTGAAGCTTTCTTT
CDR3 protein: CASSLAQGRKAEAFF

V gene: TRBV11-3
clone size: .
J gene: TRBJ2-1
D gene: TRBD2
CDR3 DNA: TGTGCCAGCAGCTTAGCTAGCGGAGACTACAATGAGCAGTTCTTC
CDR3 protein: CASSLASGDYNEQFF

V gene: TRBV28
clone size: .
J gene: TRBJ2-2
D gene: .
CDR3 DNA: TGTGCCAGCAGGGGAGCTAGAGAGGTGAACGGGGAGCTGTTTTTT
CDR3 protein: CASRGAREVNGELFF

V gene: TRBV10-1
clone size: few
J gene: TRBJ2-7
D gene: .
CDR3 DNA: TGCGCCAGCAGTGAAACCGGGTACGAGCAGTACTTC
CDR3 protein: CASSETGYEQYF

V gene: TRBV5-1
clone size: once
J gene: TRBJ2-3
D gene: .
CDR3 DNA: TGCGCCAGCAGCTTGACGCGACTTAGCACAGATACGCAGTATTTT
CDR3 protein: CASSLTRLSTDTQYF